This TCR beta chain came from a study of T cell responses to AZD1222 COVID-19 vaccine. Study summary: Second-dose timings of about 4 or about 12 weeks were pooled.

Repertoires were generated with immunoSEQ multiplex PCR, while TCRdb's copy carries only in-frame clones and drops some. Among more than 100,000 clones listed, approximately 90% were seen once. Study-wide results and caveats: Seropositive status at baseline applied to only a handful of AZD1222 recipients.

Concerning this clone itself: What it binds is not known.

Sequencing was performed on peripheral blood, taken on day 0 of AZD1222 vaccination. The clonotype was recovered from an adult in good health.

The CDR3 DNA reads TGTGCCAGCAGTTACTCGACGCCCTCCTACAATGAGCAGTTCTTC. It codes for CASSYSTPSYNEQFF. J is TRBJ2-1 and V is TRBV6-2 or TRBV6-3; the D is unclear. The CDR3 extends over 15 amino acids. Germline V gene lookup returns CDR1 MNHEY and CDR2 SVGEGT. V was clipped by 0 bases and J by 0 bases, with 6 bases between them.